This T cell receptor beta chain was identified during a study of pediatric ulcerative colitis. Germline CDR1 is MRHNA and CDR2 is SNTAGT. The CDR3 is made up of 15 amino acids. The ends were cut back, 0 bases at V and 4 bases at J, with 10 bases in the middle. Using immunoSEQ multiplex PCR, the repertoire was profiled, and TCRdb retains in-frame clones only, with some absent. The sample lists tens of thousands of clones, over 70% occurring once. The chain couples TRBV6-4 to TRBJ2-1; possibly TRBD2 for D (5 bases). The receptor was derived from a boy younger than 18 who was a control in a study of pediatric ulcerative colitis. The sequencing input was blood. The CDR3 DNA follows: TGTGCCAGCAGTGACTCGGCGGGCGATTACAATGAGCAGTTCTTC. Its protein is CASSDSAGDYNEQFF.